Following are 4 T cell receptor beta chains from one sample sequenced in a study of regulatory T cells in long-lasting Graves disease. Construction of the TCR beta libraries employed iRepertoire HTBI primers in conjunction with Arm-PCR of CDR3 regions. TCRdb used MiXCR to reprocess the multiplex PCR reads, holding one entry per CDR3 protein. Here the sample spans under 250,000 distinct CDR3 sequences, roughly 21% being singletons. Time point in this sample: newly diagnosed GD, antithyroid drugs for less than 3 months. The TCR library was made from RNA extracted from PBMCs. Sequencing was performed on peripheral blood mononuclear cells (PBMCs), taken at new diagnosis, from a patient treated with antithyroid drugs. These receptor sequences come from a female donor with Graves disease.

This clonotype was found many times. The J gene is TRBJ2-1, the V gene TRBV7-2; D gene ambiguous. Germline CDR1 reads SGHTA; CDR2 reads FQGNSA. V shed 3 bases and J shed 7 bases, with 10 bases lying between them. The CDR3 runs 13 residues. The chain's CDR3 is CASSFGLGNEQFF. For the CDR3, the DNA is TGTGCCAGCAGCTTTGGTCTAGGAAATGAGCAGTTCTTC.

At least ten counts were recorded for this clonotype. This chain links TRBV2 with TRBJ2-5; D remains ambiguous. Per the germline V gene, CDR1 is SNHLY and CDR2 is FYNNEI. The CDR3 runs 13 residues. V gave up 3 bases and J gave up 5 bases, with 10 bases separating them. This CDR3 reads CASSDGFGETQYF. The CDR3 coding sequence is TGTGCCAGCAGTGACGGGTTTGGGGAGACCCAGTACTTC.

The table lists this clonotype with many counts. This chain connects TRBV3-1 to TRBJ2-3; TRBD1 aligns across 9 bases. CDR1 LGHDT and CDR2 YNNKEL come from the germline V gene (reference sequence). The CDR3 runs 16 residues. The J segment lost 5 bases and the V segment lost 3 bases, leaving 9 bases of the junction unmatched. CDR3 coding DNA: TGTGCCAGCAGCCAGGCCGGGACAGGGAGTATAGATACGCAGTATTTT. Protein product: CASSQAGTGSIDTQYF.

In this sample, this clonotype turned up many times. The CDR3 region has the DNA TGTGCCAGCAGCTTGGCCGCGGGGACCCAGTACTTC. This sequence encodes CASSLAAGTQYF. V is TRBV5-8 and J is TRBJ2-5; TRBD2 might be the D (5 bases). CDR1 and CDR2 (germline): SGHTS, YDEGEE. V lost 0 bases, J lost 7 bases, and 7 bases lay in between. The CDR3 runs 12 residues.